The rows below give T cell receptor beta chains drawn from one sample of a study of a mutant IDH1 vaccine in newly diagnosed glioma. The repertoire was sequenced with immunoSEQ multiplex PCR; TCRdb's copy has only in-frame clones and lacks some. The sample records tens of thousands of clones, approximately 65% being singletons. These receptors' antigens are unknown. This specimen consisted of peripheral blood mononuclear cells (PBMCs), obtained from a glioma patient whose treatment included an IDH1 peptide vaccine. The receptors shown here come from a man aged 35-49 years with glioma. Some clones in this sample may be carry-over from other donors' samples. The CDR3 runs from the conserved cysteine through the conserved F or W. The order of the fields is J gene, D gene, V gene, CDR3 length, CDR3 protein, CDR3 DNA. D genes are given only for firm matches.

J gene: TRBJ1-2
D gene: TRBD1
V gene: TRBV28
CDR3 length: 14
CDR3 protein: CASSPPGQGRGYTF
CDR3 DNA: TGTGCCAGCAGCCCCCCCGGACAGGGCCGTGGCTACACCTTC

J gene: TRBJ2-3
D gene: -
V gene: TRBV5-1
CDR3 length: 13
CDR3 protein: CASSPQGADTQYF
CDR3 DNA: TGCGCCAGCAGCCCCCAGGGCGCAGATACGCAGTATTTT

J gene: TRBJ1-1
D gene: -
V gene: TRBV4-1
CDR3 length: 16
CDR3 protein: CASSHDHGQLNTEAFF
CDR3 DNA: TGCGCCAGCAGCCATGACCACGGACAGCTGAACACTGAAGCTTTCTTT

J gene: TRBJ1-6
D gene: -
V gene: TRBV27
CDR3 length: 16
CDR3 protein: CASRLLGGGINSPLHF
CDR3 DNA: TGTGCCAGCAGGCTCTTAGGGGGGGGAATTAATTCACCCCTCCACTTT

J gene: TRBJ1-5
D gene: -
V gene: TRBV4-1
CDR3 length: 19
CDR3 protein: CASSQDPFRSGYSNQPQHF
CDR3 DNA: TGCGCCAGCAGCCAAGATCCATTCCGGTCGGGGTATAGCAATCAGCCCCAGCATTTT

J gene: TRBJ1-1
D gene: TRBD1
V gene: TRBV6-1
CDR3 length: 12
CDR3 protein: CASREGQREAFF
CDR3 DNA: TGTGCCAGCAGGGAGGGACAGCGTGAAGCTTTCTTT

J gene: TRBJ2-3
D gene: -
V gene: TRBV11-2
CDR3 length: 14
CDR3 protein: CASSLLTSTDTQYF
CDR3 DNA: TGTGCCAGCAGCTTACTCACCAGCACAGATACGCAGTATTTT

J gene: TRBJ2-7
D gene: TRBD1
V gene: TRBV6-5
CDR3 length: 13
CDR3 protein: CASSRQGTSEQYF
CDR3 DNA: TGTGCCAGCAGTCGACAGGGAACGAGCGAGCAGTACTTC

J gene: TRBJ1-1
D gene: TRBD1
V gene: TRBV7-2
CDR3 length: 16
CDR3 protein: CASSWGQGALNTEAFF
CDR3 DNA: TGTGCCAGCAGCTGGGGACAGGGGGCCCTGAACACTGAAGCTTTCTTT

J gene: TRBJ1-6
D gene: -
V gene: TRBV9
CDR3 length: 16
CDR3 protein: CASSVSGGLTYSPLHF
CDR3 DNA: TGTGCCAGCAGCGTCTCCGGGGGCCTTACCTATTCACCCCTCCACTTT